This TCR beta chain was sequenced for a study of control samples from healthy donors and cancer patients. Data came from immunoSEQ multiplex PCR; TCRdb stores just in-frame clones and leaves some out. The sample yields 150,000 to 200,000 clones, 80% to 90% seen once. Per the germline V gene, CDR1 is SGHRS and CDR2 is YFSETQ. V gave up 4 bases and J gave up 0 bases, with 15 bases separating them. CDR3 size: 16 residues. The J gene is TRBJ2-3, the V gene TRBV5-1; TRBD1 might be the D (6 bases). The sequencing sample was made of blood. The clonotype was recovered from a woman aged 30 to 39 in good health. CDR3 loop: CASSLSGTRSTDTQYF. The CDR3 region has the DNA TGCGCCAGCAGCCTATCCGGGACACGAAGCACAGATACGCAGTATTTT.